Within the sample, the clone carrying this T cell receptor beta chain is large. This entry is derived from a study of immune characterization of retroperitoneal liposarcoma. TCRdb itself ran the PCR reads through MiXCR, one entry per CDR3 protein. The data hold about 10,000 distinct CDR3 sequences, with around a quarter observed a single time. The receptor was derived from a male donor with retroperitoneal liposarcoma. Material: tumor tissue.

CDR3 coding DNA: TGTGCCAGCAGTTTTCTGGGGGTTGGGGCCAACGTCCTGACTTTC. Its translation: CASSFLGVGANVLTF. This chain joins TRBV27 and TRBJ2-6, with D tentatively TRBD1 or TRBD2 (5 bases each). V lost 3 bases and J 3 bases, leaving 9 bases between the germline ends. Germline-derived CDR1 and CDR2 are MNHEY and SMNVEV (reference sequence). This CDR3 comprises 15 residues.